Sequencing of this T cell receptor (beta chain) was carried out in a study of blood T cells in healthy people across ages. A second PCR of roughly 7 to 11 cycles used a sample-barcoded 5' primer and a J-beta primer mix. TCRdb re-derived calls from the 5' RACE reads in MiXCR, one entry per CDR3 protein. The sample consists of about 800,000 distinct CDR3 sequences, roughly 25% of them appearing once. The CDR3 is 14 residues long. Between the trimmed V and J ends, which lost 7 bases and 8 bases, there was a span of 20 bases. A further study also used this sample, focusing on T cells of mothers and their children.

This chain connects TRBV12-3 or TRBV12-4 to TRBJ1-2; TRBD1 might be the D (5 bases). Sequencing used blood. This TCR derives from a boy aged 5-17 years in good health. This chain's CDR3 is CASTGDGISDGYTF. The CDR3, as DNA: TGTGCCAGCACGGGGGATGGGATAAGCGACGGCTACACCTTC.